This is a list of T cell receptor beta chains from one sample in a study of beta chain features in type 1 diabetes. Here immunoSEQ multiplex PCR was the method, and the copy in TCRdb shows in-frame clones only, minus some. Seen here are approximately 150,000 clones, over 8% observed once, and the top ten hold about 0.6%. Sequencing was done on a sample of central memory CD4+ T cells from blood. Source of these receptors: a middle-aged woman in good health. Each CDR3 is given with its conserved first and last residue. Each record gives: clone size, J gene, D gene, V gene, CDR3 protein, CDR3 DNA. D genes are given only for firm matches. The size entry is marked missing in some rows and otherwise reads once, few, many or a size class.

>few|TRBJ2-2|TRBD1|TRBV18
CASSSQGAPSGELFF
TGTGCCAGCTCATCCCAGGGGGCGCCGTCCGGGGAGCTGTTTTTT
>.|TRBJ2-5|TRBD2|TRBV5-6
CASSFSGGKETQYF
TGTGCCAGCAGCTTTAGCGGGGGGAAAGAGACCCAGTACTTC
>few|TRBJ2-1|.|TRBV19
CASRDSGGYNEQFF
TGTGCCAGTAGAGACAGTGGTGGGTACAATGAGCAGTTCTTC
>.|TRBJ1-5|TRBD1|TRBV5-4
CASSLGQGYDQPQHF
TGTGCCAGCAGCCTAGGACAGGGGTACGATCAGCCCCAGCATTTT
>.|TRBJ2-7|.|TRBV7-2
CASSGRQASSYEQYF
TGTGCCAGCAGCGGACGACAGGCTTCCTCCTACGAGCAGTACTTC
>many|TRBJ2-2|.|TRBV19
CASSIDLTGNTGELFF
TGTGCCAGTAGTATAGATCTTACAGGGAACACCGGGGAGCTGTTTTTT
>few|TRBJ2-7|.|TRBV6-1
CASSEKGAGVRAEQYF
TGTGCCAGCAGTGAAAAGGGCGCAGGGGTAAGGGCCGAGCAGTACTTC
>.|TRBJ2-7|.|TRBV5-1
CASSLADEQYF
TGTGCCAGCAGCTTGGCGGACGAGCAGTACTTC
>few|TRBJ2-1|TRBD2|TRBV14
CASSQGSLAGGPARGAQFF
TGTGCCAGCAGCCAAGGTTCCCTAGCGGGGGGTCCGGCGAGGGGGGCGCAGTTCTTC
>few|TRBJ2-1|TRBD1|TRBV5-1
CASSSGATGADEQFF
TGCGCCAGCAGCTCGGGCGCGACAGGGGCGGATGAGCAGTTCTTC
>.|TRBJ2-5|.|TRBV7-8
CASSLAQQQETQYF
TGTGCCAGCAGCTTAGCACAGCAGCAGGAGACCCAGTACTTC
>.|TRBJ2-3|TRBD2|TRBV19
CASSLRSGGGASSTDTQYF
TGTGCCAGTAGTCTCCGCAGTGGCGGGGGGGCCTCAAGCACAGATACGCAGTATTTT
>.|TRBJ2-5|TRBD2|TRBV7-2
CASSFGAGGQRQETQYF
TGTGCCAGCAGCTTCGGAGCGGGGGGGCAACGGCAAGAGACCCAGTACTTC
>.|TRBJ1-1|.|TRBV29-1
CSVVIGLQNTEAFF
TGCAGCGTTGTAATAGGACTCCAGAACACTGAAGCTTTCTTT
>few|TRBJ1-1|.|TRBV11-2
CASSPMGGGGTEAFF
TGTGCCAGCAGCCCCATGGGAGGTGGGGGCACTGAAGCTTTCTTT
>many|TRBJ2-5|.|TRBV5-4
CASSSRGGETQYF
TGTGCCAGCAGCTCAAGAGGCGGGGAGACCCAGTACTTC
>few|TRBJ2-7|TRBD1|TRBV29-1
CSVKRQGKSSYEQYF
TGCAGCGTAAAGAGACAGGGGAAGAGCTCCTACGAGCAGTACTTC
>.|TRBJ2-3|.|TRBV27
CASSFNLPDTQYF
TGTGCCAGCAGTTTTAATCTCCCAGATACGCAGTATTTT
>.|TRBJ2-3|TRBD2|TRBV6-5
CASSYGGGGLDTQYF
TGTGCCAGCAGTTACGGCGGCGGGGGGCTAGATACGCAGTATTTT
>.|TRBJ1-1|.|TRBV29-1
CSVGQRGGGTEAFF
TGCAGCGTTGGGCAAAGAGGCGGGGGGACTGAAGCTTTCTTT
>few|TRBJ2-7|TRBD1|TRBV6-1
CASLRTGGSYEQYF
TGTGCCAGCCTCCGGACAGGGGGCTCCTACGAGCAGTACTTC
>few|TRBJ2-5|.|TRBV6-1
CASERSRETQYF
TGTGCCAGCGAAAGGAGCCGGGAGACCCAGTACTTC
>.|TRBJ1-1|.|TRBV19
CASSRQGAEAFF
TGTGCCAGTAGCAGACAAGGCGCTGAAGCTTTCTTT
>.|TRBJ2-3|TRBD2|TRBV7-9
CASSLLAGVGTDTQYF
TGTGCCAGCAGCTTATTAGCGGGGGTGGGCACAGATACGCAGTATTTT
>.|TRBJ2-3|TRBD1|TRBV27
CASSLTQGASLLYTQYF
TGTGCCAGCAGTTTAACGCAGGGGGCGTCTTTACTATATACGCAGTATTTT
>few|TRBJ2-2|TRBD1|TRBV7-2
CASSSGQGGSTGELFF
TGTGCCAGCAGCTCGGGACAGGGGGGGAGCACCGGGGAGCTGTTTTTT
>few|TRBJ1-6|TRBD1|TRBV5-1
CASSLNMGQGNSPLHF
TGCGCCAGCAGCTTAAATATGGGACAGGGTAATTCACCCCTCCACTTT
>.|TRBJ1-2|TRBD1|TRBV19
CASSMQGELYGYTF
TGTGCCAGTAGTATGCAGGGGGAGCTATATGGCTACACCTTC
>.|TRBJ2-5|.|TRBV5-6
CASSLGTEETQYF
TGTGCCAGCAGCTTGGGAACGGAAGAGACCCAGTACTTC
>few|TRBJ2-3|.|TRBV6-5
CASRTVGADTQYF
TGTGCCAGCAGGACAGTCGGCGCAGATACGCAGTATTTT
>.|TRBJ1-1|.|TRBV9
CASSRTGNTEAFF
TGTGCCAGCAGCCGCACAGGTAACACTGAAGCTTTCTTT